This TCR beta chain comes out of a study of blood T cell repertoires in COVID-19. Study information: COVID-19 samples from acute and convalescent phases originated in the United States, Italy and Spain. Nucleic acid was either cDNA or gDNA, and it came from T cells, B-cell-depleted T cells, or PBMCs.

Assay: immunoSEQ multiplex PCR; the TCRdb copy retains only in-frame clones and omits some. The sample consists of about 100,000 clones, 92% of them appearing once. Patients from Seattle were sampled longitudinally, starting during active infection. Sequenced: peripheral blood. The sequence was obtained from a woman in her forties or fifties with COVID-19, enrolled during active disease.

The CDR3 loop reads CASSQDGGFNEKLFF. CDR3 in DNA: TGCGCCAGCAGCCAAGATGGAGGGTTTAATGAAAAACTGTTTTTT. The genes are TRBV4-1 and TRBJ1-4, with D hard to call. V dropped 0 bases and J dropped 4 bases, with 9 bases sitting between them. Germline V gives CDR1 MGHRA, CDR2 YSYEKL. This CDR3 has 15 residues.